This entry features one TCR beta chain sequence. An end of the junction does not agree with germline; a read error may underlie this. The data were obtained in a study of Graves' ophthalmopathy and Graves' hyperthyroidism. Study in general: Investigators collected peripheral blood at initial diagnosis, before any treatment was given.

Amplified TCR beta CDR3 regions were obtained using RNA transcripts as template. HTBI-primed RT-PCR formed the first round, and a multiplex PCR formed the second. TCRdb itself ran the multiplex PCR reads through MiXCR, one entry per CDR3 protein. Of roughly 700,000 distinct CDR3 sequences detected, about 44% appear once; the ten largest clones hold roughly 45%. CDR3 length: 15 residues. Germline CDR1 is WSHSY and CDR2 is SAAADI. The study enrolled ophthalmopathy donors with moderate-to-severe activity, CAS ≥3, NOSPECS ≥4 and duration under 3 months. The V gene is TRBV10-2, the J gene TRBJ2-7, with 8 bases identical to TRBD2. The sample consisted of peripheral blood. The TCR was taken from an adult man with Graves' ophthalmopathy. CDR3 sequence reads: CANSLAAGGDYEQYF. The CDR3 DNA sequence: TGCGCCAACAGTCTAGCGGCGGGGGGCGATTACGAGCAGTACTTC.